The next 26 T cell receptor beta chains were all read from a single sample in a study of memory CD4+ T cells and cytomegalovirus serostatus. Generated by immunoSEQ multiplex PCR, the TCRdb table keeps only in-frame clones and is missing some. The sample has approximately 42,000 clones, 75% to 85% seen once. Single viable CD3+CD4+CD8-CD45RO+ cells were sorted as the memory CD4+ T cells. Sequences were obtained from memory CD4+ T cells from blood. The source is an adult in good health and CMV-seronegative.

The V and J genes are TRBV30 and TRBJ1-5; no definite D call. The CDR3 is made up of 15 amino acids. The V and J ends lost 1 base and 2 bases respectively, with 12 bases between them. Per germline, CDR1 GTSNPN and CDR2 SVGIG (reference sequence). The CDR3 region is CAWSEGRRGNQPQHF. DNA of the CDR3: TGTGCCTGGAGTGAGGGCCGTAGAGGCAATCAGCCCCAGCATTTT.

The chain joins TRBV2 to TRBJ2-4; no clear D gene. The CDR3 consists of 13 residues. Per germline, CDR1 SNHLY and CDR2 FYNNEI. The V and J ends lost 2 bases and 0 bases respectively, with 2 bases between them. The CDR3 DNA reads TGTGCCAGCAGTGAACTAGCCAAAAACATTCAGTACTTC. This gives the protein CASSELAKNIQYF.

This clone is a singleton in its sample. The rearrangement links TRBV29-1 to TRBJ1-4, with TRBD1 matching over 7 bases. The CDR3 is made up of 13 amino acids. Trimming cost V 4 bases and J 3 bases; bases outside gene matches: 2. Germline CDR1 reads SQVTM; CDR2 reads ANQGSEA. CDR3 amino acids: CSVAQGANEKLFF. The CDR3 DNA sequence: TGCAGCGTTGCCCAGGGGGCTAATGAAAAACTGTTTTTT.

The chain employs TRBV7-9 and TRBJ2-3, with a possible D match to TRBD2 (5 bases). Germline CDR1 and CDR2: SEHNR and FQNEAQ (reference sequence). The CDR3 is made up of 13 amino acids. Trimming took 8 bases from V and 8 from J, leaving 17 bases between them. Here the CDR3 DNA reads TGTGCCAGCGGCTCCTTTAGCGAAGTTACGCAGTATTTT. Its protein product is CASGSFSEVTQYF.

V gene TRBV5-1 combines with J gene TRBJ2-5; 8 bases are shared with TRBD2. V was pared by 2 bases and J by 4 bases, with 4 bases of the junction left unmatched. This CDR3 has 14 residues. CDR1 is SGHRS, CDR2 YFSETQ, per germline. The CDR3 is CASSFTGGGETQYF. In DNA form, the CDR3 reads TGCGCCAGCAGCTTCACGGGAGGGGGAGAGACCCAGTACTTC.

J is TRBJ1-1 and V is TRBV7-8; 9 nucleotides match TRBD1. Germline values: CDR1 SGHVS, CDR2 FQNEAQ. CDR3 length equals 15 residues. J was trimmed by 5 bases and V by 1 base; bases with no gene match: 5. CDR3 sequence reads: CASSLGTGEGTEAFF. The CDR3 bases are TGTGCCAGCAGCTTAGGGACAGGGGAAGGGACTGAAGCTTTCTTT.

The CDR3 reads CASSPTGSTNEKLFF. CDR3 nucleotides: TGTGCCAGCAGTCCAACAGGGTCTACTAATGAAAAACTGTTTTTT. The chain combines TRBV2 with TRBJ1-4; possible D gene TRBD1, 6 bases. Germline CDR1 is SNHLY and CDR2 is FYNNEI. V dropped 5 bases and J dropped 2 bases, with 12 bases sitting between them. CDR3 length: 15 amino acids.

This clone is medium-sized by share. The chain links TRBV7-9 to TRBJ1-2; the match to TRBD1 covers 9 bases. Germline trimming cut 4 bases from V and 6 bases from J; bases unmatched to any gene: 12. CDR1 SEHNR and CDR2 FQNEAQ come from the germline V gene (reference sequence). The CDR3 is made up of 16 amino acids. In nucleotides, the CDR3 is TGTGCCAGCAGCTCTCTTAAGACAGGGGGGATCAATGGCTACACCTTC. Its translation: CASSSLKTGGINGYTF.

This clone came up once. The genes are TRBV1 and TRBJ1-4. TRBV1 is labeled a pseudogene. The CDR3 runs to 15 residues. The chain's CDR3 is CTSSPWEGVNEKLFF. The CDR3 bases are TGCACCAGCAGCCCGTGGGAGGGGGTTAATGAAAAACTGTTTTTT.

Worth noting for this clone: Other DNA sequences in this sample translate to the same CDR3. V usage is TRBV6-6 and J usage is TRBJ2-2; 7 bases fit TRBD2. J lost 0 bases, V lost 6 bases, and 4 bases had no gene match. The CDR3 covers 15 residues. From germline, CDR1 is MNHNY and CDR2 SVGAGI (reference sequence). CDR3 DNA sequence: TGTGCCAGCAGCTCACTAGCGCCGAACACCGGGGAGCTGTTTTTT. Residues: CASSSLAPNTGELFF.

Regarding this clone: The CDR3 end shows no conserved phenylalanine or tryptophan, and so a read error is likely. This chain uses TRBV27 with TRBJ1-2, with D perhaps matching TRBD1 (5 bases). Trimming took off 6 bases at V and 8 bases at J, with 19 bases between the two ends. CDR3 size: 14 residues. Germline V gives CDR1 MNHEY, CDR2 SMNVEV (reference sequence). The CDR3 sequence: CASRISRAAEGYTL. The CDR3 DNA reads TGTGCCAGCAGAATATCCAGGGCCGCGGAGGGCTACACCCTC.

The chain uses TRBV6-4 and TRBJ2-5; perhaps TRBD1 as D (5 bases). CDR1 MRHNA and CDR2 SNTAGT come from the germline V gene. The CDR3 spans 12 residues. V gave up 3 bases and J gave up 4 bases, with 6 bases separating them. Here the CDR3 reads CASSERGETQYF. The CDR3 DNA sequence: TGTGCCAGCAGTGAAAGGGGAGAGACCCAGTACTTC.

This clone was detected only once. The CDR3 loop reads CASSFDTGRGYTF. CDR3 sequence (DNA): TGTGCCAGCAGCTTCGACACAGGGCGCGGCTACACCTTC. V gene TRBV5-6 combines with J gene TRBJ1-2, with a weak D call TRBD1 (6 bases). This CDR3 contains 13 residues. Germline V gives CDR1 SGHDT, CDR2 YYEEEE. The V end lost 2 bases, the J end lost 8 bases, and 13 bases lay between the germline ends.

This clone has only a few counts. This chain's CDR3 is CASSLGQLPGEQYF. CDR3 in DNA: TGTGCCAGCAGCTTGGGACAGTTGCCTGGCGAGCAGTACTTC. The chain employs TRBV2 and TRBJ2-7, with TRBD1 matching 7 bases. The germline V gene encodes CDR1 SNHLY and CDR2 FYNNEI. V gave up 6 bases and J gave up 6 bases; unmatched junction bases: 11. This CDR3 region has 14 residues.

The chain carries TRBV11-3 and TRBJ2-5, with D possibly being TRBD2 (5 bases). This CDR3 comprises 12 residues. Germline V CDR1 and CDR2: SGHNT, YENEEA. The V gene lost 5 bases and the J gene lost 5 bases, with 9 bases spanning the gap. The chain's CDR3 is CASSPQRETQYF. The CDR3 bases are TGTGCCAGCAGCCCACAGCGGGAGACCCAGTACTTC.

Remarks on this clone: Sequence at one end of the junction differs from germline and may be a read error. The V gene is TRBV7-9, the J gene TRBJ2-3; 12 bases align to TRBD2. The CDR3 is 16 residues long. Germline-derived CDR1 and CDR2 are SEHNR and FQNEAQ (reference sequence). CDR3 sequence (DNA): TGTGCCAGCAGTTTAGGGAGACTAGCGGGAGAGGATACGCAGTATTTT. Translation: CASSLGRLAGEDTQYF. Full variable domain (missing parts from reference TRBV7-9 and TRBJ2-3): DTGVSQNPRHKITKRGQNVTFRCDPISEHNRLYWYRQTLGQGPEFLTYFQNEAQLEKSRLLSDRFSAERPKGSFSTLEIQRTEQGDSAMYLCASSLGRLAGEDTQYFGPGTRLTVL.

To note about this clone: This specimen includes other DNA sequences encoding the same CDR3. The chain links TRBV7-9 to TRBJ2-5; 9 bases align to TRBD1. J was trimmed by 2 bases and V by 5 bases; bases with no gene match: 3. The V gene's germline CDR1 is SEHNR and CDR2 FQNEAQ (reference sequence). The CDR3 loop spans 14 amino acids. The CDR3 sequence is CASSPDRGQETQYF. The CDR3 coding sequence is TGTGCCAGCAGCCCTGACAGGGGGCAAGAGACCCAGTACTTC. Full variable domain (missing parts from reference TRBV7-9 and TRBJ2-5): DTGVSQNPRHKITKRGQNVTFRCDPISEHNRLYWYRQTLGQGPEFLTYFQNEAQLEKSRLLSDRFSAERPKGSFSTLEIQRTEQGDSAMYLCASSPDRGQETQYFGPGTRLLVL.

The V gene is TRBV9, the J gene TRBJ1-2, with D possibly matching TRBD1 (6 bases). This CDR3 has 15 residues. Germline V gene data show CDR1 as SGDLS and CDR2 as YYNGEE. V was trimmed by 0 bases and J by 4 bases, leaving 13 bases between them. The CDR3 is CASSVATGGGYGYTF. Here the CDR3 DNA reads TGTGCCAGCAGCGTAGCTACCGGGGGCGGCTATGGCTACACCTTC.

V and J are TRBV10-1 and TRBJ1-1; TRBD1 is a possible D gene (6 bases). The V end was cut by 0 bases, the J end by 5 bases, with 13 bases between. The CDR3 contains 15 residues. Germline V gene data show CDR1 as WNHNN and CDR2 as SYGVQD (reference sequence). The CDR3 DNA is TGCGCCAGCAGTGAGTCCGGGGGGCTAAGAACTGAAGCTTTCTTT. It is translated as CASSESGGLRTEAFF.

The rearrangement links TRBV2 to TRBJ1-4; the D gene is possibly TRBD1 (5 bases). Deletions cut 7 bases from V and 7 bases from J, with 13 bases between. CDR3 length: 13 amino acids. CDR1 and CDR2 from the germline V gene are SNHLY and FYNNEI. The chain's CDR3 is CASNFIRGEKLFF. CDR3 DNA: TGTGCCAGCAACTTTATTAGGGGTGAAAAACTGTTTTTT.

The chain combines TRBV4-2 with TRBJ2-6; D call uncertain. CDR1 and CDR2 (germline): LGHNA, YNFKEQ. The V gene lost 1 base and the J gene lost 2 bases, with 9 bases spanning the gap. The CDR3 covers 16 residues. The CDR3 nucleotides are TGTGCCAGCAGCCAAGCTGACGGGCCTGGGGCCAACGTCCTGACTTTC. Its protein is CASSQADGPGANVLTF.

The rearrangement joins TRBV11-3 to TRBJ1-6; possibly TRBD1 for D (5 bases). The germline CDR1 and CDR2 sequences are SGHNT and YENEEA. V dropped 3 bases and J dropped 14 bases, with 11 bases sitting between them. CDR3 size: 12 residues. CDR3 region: CASSFRDGTLHF. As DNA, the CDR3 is TGTGCCAGCAGCTTCAGGGATGGGACCCTCCACTTT.

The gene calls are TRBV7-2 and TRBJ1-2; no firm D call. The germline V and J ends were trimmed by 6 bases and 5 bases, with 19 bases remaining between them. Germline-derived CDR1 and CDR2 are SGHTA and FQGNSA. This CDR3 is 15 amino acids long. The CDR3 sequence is CASRPSGRLSYGYTF. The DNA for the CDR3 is TGTGCCAGCAGACCATCGGGTCGGCTATCGTATGGCTACACCTTC.

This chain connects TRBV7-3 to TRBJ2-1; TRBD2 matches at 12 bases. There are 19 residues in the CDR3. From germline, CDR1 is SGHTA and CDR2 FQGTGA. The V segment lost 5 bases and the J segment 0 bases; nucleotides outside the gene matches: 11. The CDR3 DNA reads TGTGCCAGCAGCACGAGACTAGCGGGAGCCTGGGGCTCCTACAATGAGCAGTTCTTC. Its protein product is CASSTRLAGAWGSYNEQFF.

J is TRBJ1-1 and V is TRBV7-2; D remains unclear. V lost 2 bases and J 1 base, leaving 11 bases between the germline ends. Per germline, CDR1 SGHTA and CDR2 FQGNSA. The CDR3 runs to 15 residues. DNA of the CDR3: TGTGCCAGCAGCTTATTTTGGACTGGGAACACTGAAGCTTTCTTT. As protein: CASSLFWTGNTEAFF.

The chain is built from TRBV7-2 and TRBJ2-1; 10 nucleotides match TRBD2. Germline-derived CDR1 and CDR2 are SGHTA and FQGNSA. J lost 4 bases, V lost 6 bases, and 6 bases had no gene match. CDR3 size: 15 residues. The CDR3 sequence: CASRAGTSVYNEQFF. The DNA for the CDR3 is TGTGCCAGCAGAGCCGGGACTAGCGTATACAATGAGCAGTTCTTC.